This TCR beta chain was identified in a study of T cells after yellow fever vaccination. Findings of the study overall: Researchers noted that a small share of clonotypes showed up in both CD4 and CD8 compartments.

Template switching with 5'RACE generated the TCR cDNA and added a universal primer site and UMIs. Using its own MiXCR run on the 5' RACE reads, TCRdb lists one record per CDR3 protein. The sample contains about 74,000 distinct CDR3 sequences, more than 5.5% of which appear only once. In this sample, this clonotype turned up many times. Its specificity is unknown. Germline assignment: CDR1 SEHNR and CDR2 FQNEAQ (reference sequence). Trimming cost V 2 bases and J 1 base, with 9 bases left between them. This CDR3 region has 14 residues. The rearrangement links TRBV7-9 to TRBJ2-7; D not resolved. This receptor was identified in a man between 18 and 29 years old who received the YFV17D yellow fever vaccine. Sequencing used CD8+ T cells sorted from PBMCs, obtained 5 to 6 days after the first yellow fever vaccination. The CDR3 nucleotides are TGTGCCAGCAGCTTAACGAGCACTTCCTACGAGCAGTACTTC. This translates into CASSLTSTSYEQYF.